The sequence of this T cell receptor beta chain was determined in a study of T cell responses to AZD1222 COVID-19 vaccine. Points from the study as a whole: Following two doses of AZD1222, Spike-specific TCR breadth and depth rose. Clonal diversity may have been underestimated, and the donors were mostly white British, with more females than males. Only five or six AZD1222 recipients tested seropositive at baseline.

The repertoire was sequenced with immunoSEQ multiplex PCR; TCRdb's copy has only in-frame clones and lacks some. Of over 130,000 clones listed, 92% are singletons. Comments on this clone: What it binds is unknown.

After removal of 0 bases from V and 8 bases from J, the junction contained 13 bases not matched to a gene. CDR3 length: 17 amino acids. Germline CDR1 SGHRS, CDR2 YFSETQ. The TCR was taken from an adult who received the AZD1222 COVID-19 vaccine. This material consisted of peripheral blood, taken 28 days after the second AZD1222 dose. The chain combines TRBV5-1 with TRBJ1-4; 7 bases align to TRBD1. CDR3 DNA: TGCGCCAGCAGCTTGGGCCTAACACAGGGGCAGGGGGAAAAACTGTTTTTT. This codes for CASSLGLTQGQGEKLFF.